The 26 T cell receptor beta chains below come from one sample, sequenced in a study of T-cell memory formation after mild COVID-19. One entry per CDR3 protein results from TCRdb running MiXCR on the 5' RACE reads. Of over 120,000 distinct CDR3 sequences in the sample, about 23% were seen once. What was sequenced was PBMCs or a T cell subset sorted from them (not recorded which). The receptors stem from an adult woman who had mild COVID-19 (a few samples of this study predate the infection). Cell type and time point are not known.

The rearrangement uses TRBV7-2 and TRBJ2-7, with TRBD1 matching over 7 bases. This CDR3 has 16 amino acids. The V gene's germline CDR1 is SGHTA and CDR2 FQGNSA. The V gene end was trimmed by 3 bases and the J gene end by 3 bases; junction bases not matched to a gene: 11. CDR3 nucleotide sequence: TGTGCCAGCAGCTTTGGAACAGGGGCCCCCATCTACGAGCAGTACTTC. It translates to CASSFGTGAPIYEQYF.

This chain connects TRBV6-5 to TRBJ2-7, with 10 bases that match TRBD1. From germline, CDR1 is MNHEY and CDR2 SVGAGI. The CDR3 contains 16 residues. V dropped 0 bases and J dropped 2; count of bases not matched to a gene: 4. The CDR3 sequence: CASSYSGQGGTYEQYF. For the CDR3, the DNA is TGTGCCAGCAGTTACTCAGGACAGGGGGGTACCTACGAGCAGTACTTC.

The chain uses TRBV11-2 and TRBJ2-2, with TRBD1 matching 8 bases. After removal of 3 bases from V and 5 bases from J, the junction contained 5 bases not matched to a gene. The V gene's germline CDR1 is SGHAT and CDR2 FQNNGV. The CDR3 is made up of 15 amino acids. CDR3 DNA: TGTGCCAGCAGCTTTGGACAGGGCGTTACCGGGGAGCTGTTTTTT. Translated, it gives CASSFGQGVTGELFF.

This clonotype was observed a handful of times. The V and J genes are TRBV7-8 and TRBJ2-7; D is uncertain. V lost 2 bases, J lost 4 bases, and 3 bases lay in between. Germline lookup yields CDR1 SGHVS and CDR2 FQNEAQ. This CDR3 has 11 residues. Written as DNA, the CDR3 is TGTGCCAGCAGCTTACTTTACGAGCAGTACTTC. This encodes CASSLLYEQYF.

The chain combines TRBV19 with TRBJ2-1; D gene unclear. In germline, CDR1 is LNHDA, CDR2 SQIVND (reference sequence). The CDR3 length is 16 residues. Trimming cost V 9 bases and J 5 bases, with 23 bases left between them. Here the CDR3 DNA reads TGTGCCAGCTCTATTTTACAGCCGAATTTTAACAATGAGCAGTTCTTC. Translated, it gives CASSILQPNFNNEQFF.

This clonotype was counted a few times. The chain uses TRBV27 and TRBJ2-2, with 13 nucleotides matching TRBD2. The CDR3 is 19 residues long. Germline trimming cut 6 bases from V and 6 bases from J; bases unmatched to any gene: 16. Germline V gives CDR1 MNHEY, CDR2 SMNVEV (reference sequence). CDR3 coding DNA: TGTGCCAGCAGATCCGGGACTAGCGGGGCCGTTCCGCTAGCCGGGGAGCTGTTTTTT. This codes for CASRSGTSGAVPLAGELFF.

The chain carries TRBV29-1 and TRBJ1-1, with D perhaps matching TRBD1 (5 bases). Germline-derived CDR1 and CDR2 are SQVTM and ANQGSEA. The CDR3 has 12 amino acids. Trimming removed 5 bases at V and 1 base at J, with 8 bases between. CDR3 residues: CSVTGQNTEAFF. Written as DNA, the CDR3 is TGCAGCGTTACTGGACAGAACACTGAAGCTTTCTTT. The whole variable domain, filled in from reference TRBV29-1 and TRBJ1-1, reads SAVISQKPSRDICQRGTSLTIQCQVDSQVTMMFWYRQQPGQSLTLIATANQGSEATYESGFVIDKFPISRPNLTFSTLTVSNMSPEDSSIYLCSVTGQNTEAFFGQGTRLTVV.

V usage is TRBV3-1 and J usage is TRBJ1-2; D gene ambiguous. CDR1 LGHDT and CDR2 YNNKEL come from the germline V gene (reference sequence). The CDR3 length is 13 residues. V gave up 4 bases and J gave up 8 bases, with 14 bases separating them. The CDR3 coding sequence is TGTGCCAGCAGCCCTCATAAGGCGGGGGGCTACACCTTC. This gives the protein CASSPHKAGGYTF.

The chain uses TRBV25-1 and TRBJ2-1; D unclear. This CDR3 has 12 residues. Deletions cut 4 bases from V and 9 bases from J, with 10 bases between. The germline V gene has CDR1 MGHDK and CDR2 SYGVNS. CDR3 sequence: CASSVTVGEQFF. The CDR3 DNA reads TGTGCCAGCAGTGTGACTGTAGGTGAGCAGTTCTTC.

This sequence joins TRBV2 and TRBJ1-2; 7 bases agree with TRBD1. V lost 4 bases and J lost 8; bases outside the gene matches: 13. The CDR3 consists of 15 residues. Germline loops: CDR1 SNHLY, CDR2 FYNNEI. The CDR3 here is CASSGTRTGYKGYTF. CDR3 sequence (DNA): TGTGCCAGCAGTGGGACCCGGACAGGCTATAAAGGCTACACCTTC.

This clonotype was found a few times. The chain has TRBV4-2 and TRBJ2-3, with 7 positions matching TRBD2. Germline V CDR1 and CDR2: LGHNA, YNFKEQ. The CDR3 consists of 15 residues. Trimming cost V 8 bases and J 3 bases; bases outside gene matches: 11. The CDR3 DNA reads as TGTGCCAGCGCTGGGCTGCCGGGGGGAACAGATACGCAGTATTTT. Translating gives CASAGLPGGTDTQYF.

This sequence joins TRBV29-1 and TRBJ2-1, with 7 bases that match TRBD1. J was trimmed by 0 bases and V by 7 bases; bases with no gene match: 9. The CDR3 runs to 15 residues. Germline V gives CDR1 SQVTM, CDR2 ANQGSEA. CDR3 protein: CSGRQGRSSYNEQFF. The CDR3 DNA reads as TGCAGCGGTCGACAGGGAAGGAGCTCCTACAATGAGCAGTTCTTC.

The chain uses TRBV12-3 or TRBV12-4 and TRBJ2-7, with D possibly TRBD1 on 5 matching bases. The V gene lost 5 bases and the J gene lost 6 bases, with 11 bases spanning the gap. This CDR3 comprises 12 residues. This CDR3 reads CASSQGAGEQYF. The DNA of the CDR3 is TGTGCCAGCAGTCAAGGGGCAGGCGAGCAGTACTTC.

Here the CDR3 DNA reads TGTGCCATATACGGCGGGAGGGGCACAGATACGCAGTATTTT. Encoded protein: CAIYGGRGTDTQYF. The V gene is TRBV7-9, the J gene TRBJ2-3; the match to TRBD2 covers 9 bases. The CDR3 totals 14 residues. V dropped 10 bases and J dropped 1; count of bases not matched to a gene: 6. CDR1 SEHNR and CDR2 FQNEAQ come from the germline V gene (reference sequence). The variable domain in full, with the rest retrieved from reference TRBV7-9 and TRBJ2-3, is DTGVSQNPRHKITKRGQNVTFRCDPISEHNRLYWYRQTLGQGPEFLTYFQNEAQLEKSRLLSDRFSAERPKGSFSTLEIQRTEQGDSAMYLCAIYGGRGTDTQYFGPGTRLTVL.

The CDR3 here is CASSSSDGYTF. CDR3 DNA sequence: TGTGCCAGCAGCAGTTCCGATGGCTACACCTTC. The chain carries TRBV7-9 and TRBJ1-2; D gene unclear. Germline V CDR1 and CDR2: SEHNR, FQNEAQ (reference sequence). This CDR3 spans 11 amino acids. Trimming took 5 bases from V and 6 from J, leaving 7 bases between them.

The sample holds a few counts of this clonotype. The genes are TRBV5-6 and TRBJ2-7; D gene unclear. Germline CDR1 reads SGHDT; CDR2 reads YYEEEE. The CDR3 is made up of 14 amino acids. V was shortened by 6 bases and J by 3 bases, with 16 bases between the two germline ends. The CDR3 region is CASTLRFSDYEQYF. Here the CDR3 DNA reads TGTGCCAGCACCCTTCGTTTCAGCGACTACGAGCAGTACTTC.

This chain's CDR3 is CATSPGHYSNQPQHF. CDR3 DNA: TGTGCCACCAGCCCGGGACATTATAGCAATCAGCCCCAGCATTTT. V usage is TRBV15 and J usage is TRBJ1-5; perhaps TRBD1 as D (6 bases). Germline assignment: CDR1 LNHNV and CDR2 YYDKDF (reference sequence). The CDR3 sequence is 15 residues long. The ends were cut back, 5 bases at V and 0 bases at J, with 11 bases in the middle.

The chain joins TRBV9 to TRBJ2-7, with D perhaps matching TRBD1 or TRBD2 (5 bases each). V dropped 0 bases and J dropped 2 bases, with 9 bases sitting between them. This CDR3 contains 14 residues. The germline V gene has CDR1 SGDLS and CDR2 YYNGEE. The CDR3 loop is CASSVEGTTYEQYF. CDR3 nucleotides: TGTGCCAGCAGCGTAGAGGGGACCACCTACGAGCAGTACTTC.

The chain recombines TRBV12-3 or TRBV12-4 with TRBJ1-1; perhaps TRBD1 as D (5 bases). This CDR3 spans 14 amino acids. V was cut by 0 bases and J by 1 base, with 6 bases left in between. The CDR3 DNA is TGTGCCAGCAGTTTAGCAGGGGAGAACACTGAAGCTTTCTTT. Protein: CASSLAGENTEAFF.

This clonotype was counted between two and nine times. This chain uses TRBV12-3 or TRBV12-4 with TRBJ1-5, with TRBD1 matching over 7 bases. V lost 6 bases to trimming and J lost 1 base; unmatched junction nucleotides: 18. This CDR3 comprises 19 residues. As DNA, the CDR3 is TGTGCCAGCAGCAGGGGGGTTTCCAGGGAACTTATAAGCAATCAGCCCCAGCATTTT. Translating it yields CASSRGVSRELISNQPQHF.

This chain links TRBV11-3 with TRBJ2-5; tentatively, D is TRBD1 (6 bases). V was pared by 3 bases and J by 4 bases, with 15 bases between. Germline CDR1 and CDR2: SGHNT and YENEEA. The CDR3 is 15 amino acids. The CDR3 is CASSFWNREIETQYF. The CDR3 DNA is TGTGCCAGCAGCTTTTGGAACAGGGAGATAGAGACCCAGTACTTC.

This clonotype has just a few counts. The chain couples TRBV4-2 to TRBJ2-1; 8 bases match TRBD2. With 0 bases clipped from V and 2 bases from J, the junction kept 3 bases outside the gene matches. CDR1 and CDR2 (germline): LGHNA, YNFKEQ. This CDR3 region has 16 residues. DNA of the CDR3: TGTGCCAGCAGCCAAGATGACGGGGGGGCCTACAATGAGCAGTTCTTC. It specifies CASSQDDGGAYNEQFF.

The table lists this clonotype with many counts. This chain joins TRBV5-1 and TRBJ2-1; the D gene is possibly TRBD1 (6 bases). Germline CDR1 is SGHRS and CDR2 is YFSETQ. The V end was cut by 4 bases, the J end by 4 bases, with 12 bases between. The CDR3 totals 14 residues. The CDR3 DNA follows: TGCGCCAGCAGCCAGGGACAACCGTACAATGAGCAGTTCTTC. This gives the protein CASSQGQPYNEQFF.

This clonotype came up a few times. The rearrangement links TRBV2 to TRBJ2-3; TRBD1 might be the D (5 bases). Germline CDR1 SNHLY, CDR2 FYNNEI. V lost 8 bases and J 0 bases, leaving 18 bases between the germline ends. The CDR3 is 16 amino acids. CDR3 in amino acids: CASPGSWTTSTDTQYF. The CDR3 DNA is TGTGCCAGCCCAGGGTCCTGGACAACTAGCACAGATACGCAGTATTTT.

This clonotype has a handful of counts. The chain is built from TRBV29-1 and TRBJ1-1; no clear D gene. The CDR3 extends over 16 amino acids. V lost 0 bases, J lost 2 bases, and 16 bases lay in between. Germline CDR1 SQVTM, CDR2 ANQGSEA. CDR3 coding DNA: TGCAGCGTTGAAGACGGGGAGGCTCTCATAAACACTGAAGCTTTCTTT. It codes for CSVEDGEALINTEAFF.

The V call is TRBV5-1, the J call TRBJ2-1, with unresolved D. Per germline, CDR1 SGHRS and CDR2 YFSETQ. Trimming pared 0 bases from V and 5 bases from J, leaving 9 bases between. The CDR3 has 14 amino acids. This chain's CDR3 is CASSLADGDNEQFF. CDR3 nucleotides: TGCGCCAGCAGCTTGGCCGACGGAGACAATGAGCAGTTCTTC.